These 30 T cell receptor beta chains were sequenced from one sample in a study of CD8+CD57+ T cells in acquired aplastic anemia. It was genomic DNA that served as the template for profiling TCR beta VDJ and CDR3. Each CDR3 protein is one row after TCRdb ran MiXCR on the reads. This table holds 200,000 to 250,000 distinct CDR3 sequences, around half found once. By flow cytometry, patients selected for sequencing had shown an expansion of CD8+CD57+ cells. Sequencing was performed on sorted CD4+, CD8+, or CD8+CD57+ T cells (not recorded which) from PBMCs. The receptors come from a human donor with aplastic anemia.

In this sample, this clonotype turned up many times. The rearrangement joins TRBV4-2 to TRBJ2-7; D is perhaps TRBD1 (6 bases). CDR3 length: 15 residues. CDR1 is LGHNA and CDR2 is YNFKEQ in the germline V gene. The germline V and J ends were trimmed by 3 bases and 2 bases, with 14 bases remaining between them. The CDR3 protein is CASSQELGQTYEQYF. Here the CDR3 DNA reads TGTGCCAGCAGCCAGGAACTCGGACAGACCTACGAGCAGTACTTC.

About this clonotype itself: A much larger clone differs from this one at a single base, so this may be a read error. This chain links TRBV10-3 with TRBJ2-2; TRBD1 aligns across 7 bases. Germline V gives CDR1 ENHRY, CDR2 SYGVKD. The CDR3 is 17 amino acids. The CDR3 nucleotides read TGTGCCAGCAGTCAAACTGCCGGGACAGTCCACACCGGGGAGCTGTTTTTT. Its protein is CASSQTAGTVHTGELFF.

The chain combines TRBV20-1 with TRBJ2-7, with TRBD1 matching over 11 bases. CDR3 length equals 14 residues. Germline CDR1 and CDR2: DFQATT and SNEGSKA (reference sequence). Unmatched junction bases numbered 7, after V lost 3 bases and J lost 6 bases. CDR3 DNA: TGCAGTGCTAGGGACAGGGGGCTTTGGAGCGAGCAGTACTTC. Translated: CSARDRGLWSEQYF.

In its sample, this clonotype was seen many times. The rearrangement uses TRBV6-6 and TRBJ2-5; tentative D call: TRBD1 (6 bases). This CDR3 has 14 residues. V was pared by 5 bases and J by 0 bases, with 10 bases between. Germline loops: CDR1 MNHNY, CDR2 SVGAGI (reference sequence). DNA of the CDR3: TGTGCCAGCAGTACCCGACAGGACCAAGAGACCCAGTACTTC. This encodes CASSTRQDQETQYF.

The rearrangement links TRBV15 to TRBJ2-5, with no clear D. This CDR3 comprises 14 residues. The germline V and J ends were trimmed by 0 bases and 5 bases, with 10 bases remaining between them. Per germline, CDR1 LNHNV and CDR2 YYDKDF (reference sequence). CDR3 DNA: TGTGCCACCAGCAGAGAAGGCATTTGGGAGACCCAGTACTTC. This codes for CATSREGIWETQYF.

A word on this clonotype: A much larger clone differs from this one at a single base, so this may be a read error. This sequence joins TRBV5-1 and TRBJ1-1, with D possibly TRBD1 on 5 matching bases. CDR3 length equals 14 residues. Germline CDR1 reads SGHRS; CDR2 reads YFSETQ. CDR3 DNA sequence: TGTGCCGGCAGCTTCCAGGGCGGGGGTACTGAAGCTTTCTTT. Its protein product is CAGSFQGGGTEAFF.

This clonotype appeared many times. This rearrangement joins TRBV20-1 to TRBJ2-7; 7 bases are a match to TRBD2. V was pared by 2 bases and J by 0 bases, with 10 bases of the junction left unmatched. Germline V gene lookup returns CDR1 DFQATT and CDR2 SNEGSKA (reference sequence). This CDR3 is 16 amino acids long. The CDR3 region is CSARNGLGGSSYEQYF. Here the CDR3 DNA reads TGCAGTGCTAGAAACGGATTGGGGGGGAGCTCCTACGAGCAGTACTTC.

The chain combines TRBV25-1 with TRBJ1-1, with TRBD1 as a possible D gene (6 bases). The CDR3 runs 12 residues. The germline V gene encodes CDR1 MGHDK and CDR2 SYGVNS. Trimming took 11 bases from V and 3 from J, leaving 13 bases between them. CDR3 nucleotide sequence: TGTGCCGCCAGGGGAGGGGACACTGAAGCTTTCTTT. Amino acid sequence: CAARGGDTEAFF. The whole variable domain, remainder taken from reference TRBV25-1 and TRBJ1-1, is EADIYQTPRYLVIGTGKKITLECSQTMGHDKMYWYQQDPGMELHLIHYSYGVNSTEKGDLSSESTVSRIRTEHFPLTLESARPSHTSQYLCAARGGDTEAFFGQGTRLTVV.

This clonotype appeared a single time. This chain joins TRBV2 and TRBJ2-1; perhaps D is TRBD1 or TRBD2 (5 bases each). Per the germline V gene, CDR1 is SNHLY and CDR2 is FYNNEI. The V and J ends lost 4 bases and 14 bases respectively, with 15 bases between them. The CDR3 length is 12 residues. This CDR3 is CASSVIGASKFF. Here the CDR3 DNA reads TGTGCCAGCAGTGTCATCGGGGCGTCTAAGTTCTTC.

V usage is TRBV30 and J usage is TRBJ2-7, with no clear D. CDR1 is GTSNPN, CDR2 SVGIG, per germline (reference sequence). Trimming removed 0 bases from V and 0 bases from J, with 12 bases in between. The CDR3 covers 15 residues. DNA of the CDR3: TGTGCCTGGAGTGTACTTCTTGGGTCCTCCTACGAGCAGTACTTC. Translated, it gives CAWSVLLGSSYEQYF.

This chain connects TRBV5-1 to TRBJ1-4; D ambiguous. Trimming took off 4 bases at V and 7 bases at J, with 11 bases between the two ends. The CDR3 runs 13 residues. From germline, CDR1 is SGHRS and CDR2 YFSETQ. The CDR3 is CASSPRHSEKLFF. The CDR3, as DNA: TGCGCCAGCAGCCCTAGACATTCTGAAAAACTGTTTTTT.

This sequence joins TRBV15 and TRBJ1-1; TRBD1 aligns across 9 bases. Per germline, CDR1 LNHNV and CDR2 YYDKDF (reference sequence). The CDR3 totals 14 residues. V dropped 4 bases and J dropped 3; count of bases not matched to a gene: 3. Here the CDR3 reads CATSKRTGDTEAFF. The CDR3 coding sequence is TGTGCCACCAGCAAAAGGACAGGGGACACTGAAGCTTTCTTT. The full variable domain, completed using reference TRBV15 and TRBJ1-1, is DAMVIQNPRYQVTQFGKPVTLSCSQTLNHNVMYWYQQKSSQAPKLLFHYYDKDFNNEADTPDNFQSRRPNTSFCFLDIRSPGLGDTAMYLCATSKRTGDTEAFFGQGTRLTVV.

This clonotype came up a few times. V gene TRBV2 combines with J gene TRBJ2-1, with D possibly matching TRBD2 (6 bases). The germline V gene has CDR1 SNHLY and CDR2 FYNNEI. V was cut by 6 bases and J by 8 bases, with 17 bases left in between. CDR3 length equals 14 residues. CDR3 protein: CASRVSGLGDEQFF. The CDR3 nucleotides read TGTGCCAGCAGGGTAAGCGGGTTAGGGGATGAGCAGTTCTTC.

The chain employs TRBV2 and TRBJ2-3; D gene unclear. The CDR3 runs 13 residues. Germline V CDR1 and CDR2: SNHLY, FYNNEI. Trimming took 7 bases from V and 3 from J, leaving 11 bases between them. The CDR3 is CASTLDPTDTQYF. Written as DNA, the CDR3 is TGTGCCAGCACCCTAGACCCAACAGATACGCAGTATTTT.

As for this clonotype: Just one base apart from a much larger clone, this may be a read error. The V call is TRBV7-9, the J call TRBJ1-2, with TRBD1 matching over 7 bases. The germline V gene has CDR1 SEHNR and CDR2 FQNEAQ (reference sequence). The CDR3 consists of 15 residues. The CDR3, as DNA: TGTGCCAGCGGCTTCTCAGACAGGGCTTCCTATGGCTACACCTTC. Encoded protein: CASGFSDRASYGYTF.

The chain employs TRBV11-2 and TRBJ1-4; possible D gene TRBD1, 5 bases. This CDR3 has 15 amino acids. Trimming took off 1 base at V and 8 bases at J, with 14 bases between the two ends. Per the germline V gene, CDR1 is SGHAT and CDR2 is FQNNGV. The CDR3 DNA reads TGTGCCAGCAGCTTAGTGTGGCAGGGAGGCGAAAAACTGTTTTTT. Protein sequence: CASSLVWQGGEKLFF.

The J gene is TRBJ2-3, the V gene TRBV7-2; D is undetermined. The germline CDR1 and CDR2 sequences are SGHTA and FQGNSA. V lost 5 bases and J 0 bases, leaving 12 bases between the germline ends. The CDR3 runs 15 residues. The CDR3 DNA is TGTGCCAGCAGCCAAGGGTTCGGGAGCACAGATACGCAGTATTTT. It encodes CASSQGFGSTDTQYF.

The chain couples TRBV6-2 or TRBV6-3 to TRBJ2-3; TRBD2 matches at 11 bases. J lost 5 bases, V lost 5 bases, and 3 bases had no gene match. CDR3 length equals 14 residues. Germline values: CDR1 MNHEY, CDR2 SVGEGT. The CDR3 reads CASSVAGGGDTQYF. CDR3 in DNA: TGTGCCAGCAGTGTAGCGGGGGGGGGAGATACGCAGTATTTT.

The table lists this clonotype with many counts. The chain employs TRBV20-1 and TRBJ2-2, with TRBD2 matching over 15 bases. The junction had 9 bases not matched to a gene; V was cut back by 6 bases and J by 4 bases. Germline CDR1 and CDR2: DFQATT and SNEGSKA (reference sequence). This CDR3 spans 17 amino acids. The DNA of the CDR3 is TGCAGTGCAATCGGGACTAGCGGGAGGAGGGGCACCGGGGAGCTGTTTTTT. This translates into CSAIGTSGRRGTGELFF.

For this clonotype: An end of the junction differs from the germline gene, which may be a read error. The DNA of the CDR3 is TGTTCCAGCGGGATCCCAGGTCGTTCGGAGACCCAGTACTTC. It yields the protein CSSGIPGRSETQYF. The V call is TRBV7-3, the J call TRBJ2-5; the match to TRBD2 covers 7 bases. Germline values: CDR1 SGHTA, CDR2 FQGTGA. The CDR3 is 14 amino acids.

V gene TRBV15 combines with J gene TRBJ1-2, with 7 bases that match TRBD1. The V segment lost 2 bases and the J segment 3 bases; nucleotides outside the gene matches: 12. Germline V lookup: CDR1 LNHNV, CDR2 YYDKDF (reference sequence). CDR3 length: 17 residues. CDR3 DNA: TGTGCCACCAGCAGAAACTTGGCTGGGGGACAGTACTATGGCTACACCTTC. Residues: CATSRNLAGGQYYGYTF.

This rearrangement joins TRBV7-8 to TRBJ2-7; perhaps D is TRBD1 or TRBD2 (6 bases each). CDR3 length equals 12 residues. The V and J ends lost 8 bases and 7 bases respectively, with 15 bases between them. Per germline, CDR1 SGHVS and CDR2 FQNEAQ. CDR3 in amino acids: CASGRGPEEQYF. As DNA, the CDR3 is TGTGCCAGCGGCCGGGGGCCCGAGGAGCAGTACTTC.

Ten or more counts support this clonotype. The V call is TRBV9, the J call TRBJ1-4; D unresolved. Germline CDR1 is SGDLS and CDR2 is YYNGEE. The length of the CDR3 is 15 residues. With 0 bases removed from V and 2 bases from J, the gap between germline ends came to 8 bases. The CDR3 is CASSVGDATNEKLFF. The CDR3 region has the DNA TGTGCCAGCAGCGTAGGAGACGCGACTAATGAAAAACTGTTTTTT.

The gene calls are TRBV7-9 and TRBJ1-5; TRBD1 matches at 7 bases. Germline CDR1 reads SEHNR; CDR2 reads FQNEAQ (reference sequence). Losses at the gene ends were 8 bases for V and 2 bases for J; bases not matched to a gene: 9. The length of the CDR3 is 15 residues. The CDR3 here is CASCDRGRGNQPQHF. The CDR3 region has the DNA TGTGCCAGCTGTGATAGGGGGCGCGGCAATCAGCCCCAGCATTTT.

About this clonotype itself: A single base separates this from a much larger clone, so it may be a read error. The V gene is TRBV7-3, the J gene TRBJ2-1; either TRBD1 or TRBD2 may supply D (5 bases each). From germline, CDR1 is SGHTA and CDR2 FQGTGA. The CDR3 spans 17 residues. V lost 2 bases, J lost 1 base, and 15 bases lay in between. The CDR3 here is CASSLLGRGFSYNEQFF. For the CDR3, the DNA is TGTGCCAGCAGCTTATTAGGACGGGGCTTTTCCTACAATGAGCAGTTCTTC.

This clonotype was detected ten times or more. The genes are TRBV20-1 and TRBJ2-7; 13 positions agree with TRBD2. CDR1 and CDR2 from the germline V gene are DFQATT and SNEGSKA (reference sequence). The V and J ends lost 3 bases and 0 bases, in that order; junction bases with no gene match: 5. This CDR3 has 16 amino acids. The CDR3 loop is CSARARLAGGSYEQYF. The CDR3 DNA is TGCAGTGCTAGGGCCAGACTAGCGGGGGGCTCCTACGAGCAGTACTTC.

The chain recombines TRBV10-2 with TRBJ1-1; possible D gene TRBD1, 6 bases. The V end lost 3 bases, the J end lost 5 bases, and 16 bases lay between the germline ends. Germline lookup yields CDR1 WSHSY and CDR2 SAAADI. This CDR3 has 15 amino acids. In DNA, the CDR3 is TGCGCCAGCAGTGATCCCGGGGGCGCGAAGACTGAAGCTTTCTTT. Amino acid sequence: CASSDPGGAKTEAFF.

This clonotype was recorded a few times. This chain links TRBV20-1 with TRBJ2-5, with TRBD1 matching over 8 bases. This CDR3 is built from 14 residues. Germline V gives CDR1 DFQATT, CDR2 SNEGSKA (reference sequence). The V gene end was trimmed by 0 bases and the J gene end by 5 bases; junction bases not matched to a gene: 5. The CDR3 DNA reads as TGCAGTGCTAGAGATGGCAGGGGGCTTGAGACCCAGTACTTC. Amino acids: CSARDGRGLETQYF.

Ten or more counts support this clonotype. The rearrangement joins TRBV5-8 to TRBJ2-3; D gene unclear. Trimming stripped 2 bases from V and 2 bases from J, with 3 bases between. Germline lookup yields CDR1 SGHTS and CDR2 YDEGEE. This CDR3 region has 12 residues. CDR3 nucleotides: TGTGCCAGCAGCTTAAACACAGATACGCAGTATTTT. Translation gives CASSLNTDTQYF.

This clonotype was counted once. This is likely a read error, given that the CDR3 carries no conserved phenylalanine or tryptophan at its end. The gene calls are TRBV10-3 and TRBJ1-1; 7 nucleotides agree with TRBD1. Trimming removed 4 bases from V and 4 bases from J; junction bases left unmatched: 9. The germline V gene encodes CDR1 ENHRY and CDR2 SYGVKD. The CDR3 has 15 amino acids. DNA for the CDR3: TGTGCCATCAGTGTGGAGGGACAGAAGAGCACTGAAGCTTTCTTA. Protein product: CAISVEGQKSTEAFL.